This T cell receptor beta chain was documented in a study of regulatory T cells in long-lasting Graves disease. Time point meaning: newly diagnosed GD, antithyroid drugs for less than 3 months. Preparation of the TCR library used RNA extracted from PBMCs. The germline V gene encodes CDR1 SNHLY and CDR2 FYNNEI. The V and J ends lost 6 bases and 1 base, in that order; junction bases with no gene match: 6. The CDR3 loop spans 16 amino acids. This clonotype appeared many times. CDR3-region Arm-PCR and iRepertoire HTBI primers produced the TCR beta libraries. TCRdb independently ran MiXCR on the multiplex PCR reads; one entry per CDR3 protein. The sample shows 510,000 or so distinct CDR3 sequences, 12% of them seen only once. The same sample was also used in a study of T cells in Graves' hyperthyroidism and ophthalmopathy. Turning to that study: HTBI primers were the set used in a first-round RT-PCR of the TCR CDR3.

The source material was peripheral blood mononuclear cells (PBMCs), sampled at new diagnosis, from a patient treated with antithyroid drugs. The TCR originated in a woman under 40 with Graves disease. This chain uses TRBV2 with TRBJ2-1; 10 positions match TRBD2. The CDR3 sequence: CASSSGTSASYNEQFF. The DNA of the CDR3 is TGTGCCAGCAGCTCCGGGACTAGCGCGTCCTACAATGAGCAGTTCTTC.